The text below deals with one TCR beta chain. The sample originates from a study of Ad26.COV2.S vaccination and SARS-CoV-2 variants. The CDR3 is 15 amino acids. Germline V gives CDR1 LNHNV, CDR2 YYDKDF (reference sequence). V trimming: 7 bases; J trimming: 6 bases; junction bases outside the gene matches: 11. Only in-frame clones appear in the TCRdb table, and some are missing; sequencing was by immunoSEQ multiplex PCR. The sample carries about 350,000 clones, 75% to 90% recorded once. As to treatment: around 19 received Ad26.COV2.S at low or high dose, single or two shots; five or six received placebo; per-sample allocation not given. Sample collection was performed on day 63 after the first vaccine or placebo injection.

The chain combines TRBV15 with TRBJ2-1, with 8 nucleotides matching TRBD2. Source: peripheral blood, taken in a trial of Ad26.COV2.S vaccine versus placebo. The clonotype originates from a person between 18 and 60 years old who received the Ad26.COV2.S COVID-19 vaccine or a placebo. The chain's CDR3 is CATNTGTSSSNEQFF. The CDR3 DNA reads TGTGCCACCAACACCGGGACTAGTTCTTCCAATGAGCAGTTCTTC.